This TCR beta chain derives from a study of cytomegalovirus exposure and HLA in healthy donors. This CDR3 contains 14 residues. The primer mix had 60 Vbeta and 13 Jbeta primers. Using immunoSEQ multiplex PCR, the repertoire was profiled, and TCRdb retains in-frame clones only, with some absent. The sample has about 51,000 clones, approximately 85% seen once. The rearrangement uses TRBV21-1 and TRBJ2-1; TRBD1, the table's D call, lacks a check against the DNA. TRBV21-1 is a recognized pseudogene. Sequences were obtained from PBMCs. The receptor was derived from a boy aged 5-17 years in good health and CMV-seropositive. The CDR3 bases are TGTGCCAGCAGCAAACAGGTCAGCTACAATGAGCAGTTCTTC. Translated, it gives CASSKQVSYNEQFF.